The rows below give T cell receptor beta chains drawn from one sample of a study of T cells in Graves' hyperthyroidism and ophthalmopathy. TCRdb redid the calling of the multiplex PCR reads with MiXCR, one entry per CDR3 protein. This sample carries a few hundred thousand distinct CDR3 sequences, around 20% of them seen once, and the ten largest clones take around 48%. Sequenced input: blood. These receptors were collected from a woman in her fifties or sixties with Graves' hyperthyroidism. The CDR3 runs from the conserved cysteine through the conserved F or W. Fields, in order: D gene, J gene, V gene, clone size, CDR3 protein, CDR3 DNA. D genes are given only for firm matches. Expanded clones get a size class; other rows say once, few or many, or leave the size out.

.,TRBJ2-7,TRBV3-1,few,CASSPRDGPYEQYF,TGTGCCAGCAGCCCCCGGGACGGACCCTACGAGCAGTACTTC
.,TRBJ1-2,TRBV6-1,few,CASSEAGRINYGYTF,TGTGCCAGCAGTGAAGCAGGACGGATAAACTATGGCTACACCTTC
TRBD2,TRBJ2-1,TRBV28,many,CAASTATSGVDEQFF,TGTGCCGCATCGACTGCGACTAGCGGCGTAGATGAGCAGTTCTTC
.,TRBJ1-5,TRBV7-8,many,CASSPNREYSNQPQHF,TGTGCCAGCAGCCCTAACAGGGAATATAGCAATCAGCCCCAGCATTTT
.,TRBJ2-2,TRBV29-1,few,CSAVWGTGELFF,TGCAGCGCTGTATGGGGTACCGGGGAGCTGTTTTTT
.,TRBJ1-1,TRBV30,.,CAWSWGLQGEAFF,TGTGCCTGGAGTTGGGGACTTCAGGGTGAAGCTTTCTTT
.,TRBJ2-6,TRBV30,.,CAWSPPRGGGTSGANVLTF,TGTGCCTGGAGCCCCCCTAGGGGGGGTGGGACCTCTGGGGCCAACGTCCTGACTTTC
.,TRBJ1-1,TRBV10-2,many,CASSEMAGEAFF,TGCGCCAGCAGTGAGATGGCAGGTGAAGCTTTCTTT
.,TRBJ2-3,TRBV10-1,.,CASSKTGADTQYF,TGCGCCAGCAGTAAGACAGGAGCGGATACGCAGTATTTT
.,TRBJ1-1,TRBV30,few,CAWSAPTRGNTEAFF,TGTGCCTGGAGTGCGCCTACGAGGGGAAACACTGAAGCTTTCTTT
TRBD1,TRBJ2-7,TRBV15,few,CATSRAGTGSHEQYF,TGTGCCACCAGCAGAGCCGGGACAGGGTCCCACGAGCAGTACTTC
.,TRBJ2-2,TRBV4-2,few,CASSQASNSPGELFF,TGTGCCAGCAGCCAAGCTAGTAACTCTCCCGGGGAGCTGTTTTTT
.,TRBJ2-1,TRBV12-3/TRBV12-4,many,CASSLTRMEQFF,TGTGCCAGCAGTTTAACCAGGATGGAGCAGTTCTTC
TRBD1,TRBJ2-5,TRBV5-1,.,CASSFYGQGLGETQYF,TGCGCCAGCAGCTTCTACGGACAGGGTTTGGGGGAGACCCAGTACTTC
.,TRBJ1-5,TRBV6-1,many,CASSELAGRVQPQHF,TGTGCCAGCAGTGAACTGGCAGGGCGGGTCCAGCCCCAGCATTTT
.,TRBJ1-1,TRBV20-1,many,CSAKGGANTEAFF,TGCAGTGCTAAGGGAGGGGCTAACACTGAAGCTTTCTTT
TRBD2,TRBJ2-1,TRBV24-1,.,CATSDFGSPRAGGNEQFF,TGTGCCACCAGTGATTTCGGCTCCCCGAGAGCGGGAGGGAATGAGCAGTTCTTC
.,TRBJ2-1,TRBV5-5,.,CASYGGLGNEQFF,TGTGCCAGCTACGGGGGGCTGGGGAATGAGCAGTTCTTC
TRBD1,TRBJ2-7,TRBV7-3,.,CASSLDREGEQYF,TGTGCCAGCAGCCTTGACAGGGAAGGCGAGCAGTACTTC
.,TRBJ2-7,TRBV28,many,CASSLANAYEQYF,TGTGCCAGCAGTTTAGCTAATGCCTACGAGCAGTACTTC
.,TRBJ2-7,TRBV20-1,few,CSAESGSYEQYF,TGCAGTGCGGAGAGCGGGTCCTACGAGCAGTACTTC
.,TRBJ2-1,TRBV6-2/TRBV6-3,.,CASSYSLGNEQFF,TGTGCCAGCAGTTACTCGTTGGGGAATGAGCAGTTCTTC
.,TRBJ1-2,TRBV7-3,.,CASSYDPRSGYTF,TGTGCCAGCAGCTACGACCCCCGGAGTGGCTACACCTTC
.,TRBJ2-7,TRBV7-9,.,CASSPDEVFYEQYF,TGTGCCAGCAGCCCTGATGAGGTGTTCTACGAGCAGTACTTC
.,TRBJ2-1,TRBV10-3,many,CAIREGTAGQFF,TGTGCCATCAGAGAAGGGACCGCGGGGCAGTTCTTC
.,TRBJ1-6,TRBV4-2,.,CASSQDRDSPLHF,TGTGCCAGCAGCCAAGATAGGGATTCACCCCTCCACTTT
TRBD1,TRBJ1-6,TRBV18,many,CASSPRTGGVDSPLHF,TGTGCCAGCTCACCTCGGACAGGGGGCGTTGATTCACCCCTCCACTTT
.,TRBJ2-5,TRBV11-2,few,CASSLVEGNRETQYF,TGTGCCAGCAGCTTAGTTGAGGGGAACCGGGAGACCCAGTACTTC
.,TRBJ1-4,TRBV7-2,.,CASSLRRLGAGTNEKLFF,TGTGCCAGCAGCCTAAGGAGGTTGGGGGCAGGAACTAATGAAAAACTGTTTTTT
.,TRBJ1-4,TRBV5-1,many,CASSWRGSTNEKLFF,TGCGCCAGCAGCTGGCGGGGCTCAACTAATGAAAAACTGTTTTTT
.,TRBJ2-7,TRBV12-3/TRBV12-4,many,CATALAYEQYF,TGTGCTACCGCTCTCGCCTACGAGCAGTACTTC
TRBD1,TRBJ2-3,TRBV5-1,few,CASSRDRGGADTQYF,TGCGCCAGCAGCCGGGACAGGGGAGGTGCAGATACGCAGTATTTT
.,TRBJ2-7,TRBV29-1,.,CSSSNSGTYEQYF,TGCAGCTCCTCCAACTCCGGGACCTACGAGCAGTACTTC
.,TRBJ1-3,TRBV20-1,few,CSANGRIQGSGNTIYF,TGCAGTGCTAATGGCCGAATACAGGGCTCTGGAAACACCATATATTTT
.,TRBJ2-1,TRBV6-4,.,CASSDTDTSYNEQFF,TGTGCCAGCAGCGATACGGACACGTCCTACAATGAGCAGTTCTTC
TRBD2,TRBJ2-1,TRBV27,.,CASSLIGTSGNNEQFF,TGTGCCAGCAGTTTAATTGGGACTAGCGGGAACAATGAGCAGTTCTTC
.,TRBJ1-1,TRBV6-5,many,CASSYSLTARRFF,TGTGCCAGCAGTTACTCGTTGACCGCGCGTCGGTTCTTT
TRBD1,TRBJ2-2,TRBV12-3/TRBV12-4,once,CASSRRGTGPGGELFF,TGTGCCAGCAGCCGCCGCGGGACAGGGCCGGGCGGGGAGCTGTTTTTT
TRBD2,TRBJ2-1,TRBV18,many,CASSPPPGTSGSLGEQFF,TGTGCCAGCTCACCACCTCCCGGGACTAGCGGGTCCCTAGGTGAGCAGTTCTTC
TRBD1,TRBJ2-2,TRBV7-3,.,CASSLTQTGENTGELFF,TGTGCCAGCAGCTTAACCCAGACAGGGGAAAACACCGGGGAGCTGTTTTTT
.,TRBJ1-5,TRBV19,.,CASSIDTGLMAQHF,TGTGCCAGTAGTATAGATACAGGCCTCATGGCCCAGCATTTT
.,TRBJ1-6,TRBV3-1,many,CASSQKRANSPLHF,TGTGCCAGCAGCCAAAAGAGGGCTAATTCACCCCTCCACTTT
.,TRBJ2-5,TRBV14,few,CASSQLFGRQETQYF,TGTGCCAGCAGCCAACTTTTCGGACGCCAAGAGACCCAGTACTTC
TRBD1,TRBJ2-6,TRBV9,.,CASSVMTGTGANVLTF,TGTGCCAGCAGCGTAATGACAGGGACTGGGGCCAACGTCCTGACTTTC
.,TRBJ2-1,TRBV5-1,many,CASSSTGDEQFF,TGCGCCAGCAGCTCGACGGGAGATGAGCAGTTCTTC
.,TRBJ1-2,TRBV29-1,few,CSVEVRADGYTF,TGCAGCGTTGAAGTAAGGGCGGATGGCTACACCTTC
.,TRBJ2-1,TRBV27,.,CASSLSEDGYNEQFF,TGTGCCAGCAGTTTATCCGAAGACGGCTACAATGAGCAGTTCTTC
.,TRBJ2-1,TRBV6-1,.,CASSARKGSSYNEQFF,TGTGCCAGCAGTGCCCGAAAAGGGAGCTCCTACAATGAGCAGTTCTTC
TRBD1,TRBJ1-6,TRBV10-3,many,CAIRFSGTGPSPLHF,TGTGCCATCCGGTTTTCCGGGACAGGGCCTTCACCCCTCCACTTT
.,TRBJ1-1,TRBV20-1,many,CSARDDSGAGTEAFF,TGCAGTGCTAGAGACGACAGTGGGGCCGGGACTGAAGCTTTCTTT
.,TRBJ2-7,TRBV20-1,many,CSAASTSLSYEQYF,TGCAGTGCTGCTTCCACCAGCCTCTCCTACGAGCAGTACTTC
.,TRBJ1-3,TRBV30,.,CAWSGYYSGNTIYF,TGTGCCTGGAGCGGCTATTACTCTGGAAACACCATATATTTT
.,TRBJ1-1,TRBV7-2,many,CASSLAFPGRGAFF,TGTGCCAGCAGCTTAGCATTCCCGGGGCGCGGAGCTTTCTTT
.,TRBJ1-5,TRBV3-1,many,CASSQGQVDQPQHF,TGTGCCAGCAGCCAAGGACAGGTCGATCAGCCCCAGCATTTT
TRBD2,TRBJ2-3,TRBV7-7,many,CASSQGLVGTDTQYF,TGTGCTAGCAGCCAGGGACTAGTTGGCACAGATACGCAGTATTTT
TRBD2,TRBJ2-1,TRBV7-9,many,CASSLTSFEQFF,TGTGCCAGCAGCTTGACTAGCTTTGAGCAGTTCTTC
.,TRBJ2-7,TRBV25-1,.,CASSDSRRNYEQYF,TGTGCCAGCAGTGACTCCCGGCGGAACTACGAGCAGTACTTC